The following is a TCR beta chain sequence with its context. Its antigen is undetermined. Gene labels here are mouse ones. The sequence runs out 1 residue before the end of the CDR3; the remainder is reconstructed from the germline J gene. The data derive from a study of tissue T cells after allogeneic stem cell transplantation. General observations from the study: Anatomically similar tissues had similar TCR repertoires within each patient.

Stated time point: mouse harvest day 14 after allogeneic transplant. Tail vein injection delivered 10^7 T-cell-depleted bone marrow cells and 10^6 splenic CD5+ T cells. This mouse GVHD model was MHC-mismatched B6 to BALB/c, profiled day 7 or 14. Germline V gene data show CDR1 as SNHLY and CDR2 as FYNGKV (reference sequence). The CDR3 spans 14 residues. J was trimmed by 1 base and V by 5 bases; bases with no gene match: 3. Generated by immunoSEQ multiplex PCR, the TCRdb table keeps only in-frame clones and is missing some. The sample includes around 1,500 clones, roughly 50% seen only once; the top ten take about a fifth.

This chain connects TRBV3 to TRBJ2-3; 7 bases are shared with TRBD1. The clonotype was recovered from a female BALB/c mouse given C57BL/6 T cells with graft-versus-host disease after an allogeneic hematopoietic cell transplant. Sequenced input: gut tissue. CDR3 bases read: TGTGCCAGCAGCCCGACAGGGCGTGCAGAAACGCTGTAT. Translating gives CASSPTGRAETLY. In full, the CDR3 reads CASSPTGRAETLYF.